Below, one TCR beta chain is given with its context. This clonotype appeared a few times. Its antigen is still unknown. Base qualities are not at hand, and no much larger clone is one base apart. This record comes from a study of CD8 T cells in ankylosing spondylitis (dated by TCRdb to about 2017). About the full investigation: The study profiled T cell receptor beta repertoires in healthy donors and ankylosing spondylitis patients to find disease-linked TCR variants. Samples of peripheral blood were taken, and for ankylosing spondylitis patients, synovial fluid was collected as well. In total, the full study cohort was made up of 85 to 140 healthy donors and approximately 24 ankylosing spondylitis patients.

The CDR3 holds 14 amino acids from the cysteine to the phenylalanine. CDR3 DNA only is kept here, 42 bases in frame from base 1. V sheds 3 bases and J sheds 9 bases, leaving 18 bases between their ends. Taken from the germline V gene (reference sequence), the CDR1 and CDR2 loops are DFQATT and SNEGSKA. Broader findings and caveats from the paper: A CD8+ phenotype was shown by the disease-linked clones, which were found at relatively low frequencies in peripheral blood. Significant enrichment of the disease-linked clones was reported in matched synovial fluid samples from ankylosing spondylitis patients. A TCR beta motif made up of seven or eight highly homologous amino acid variants appeared to be characteristic of blood from ankylosing spondylitis patients. Some motif variants had previously been reported in the synovial fluid and blood of reactive arthritis patients, which suggests shared mechanisms of disease initiation.

The reads were generated on an Illumina HiSeq 2500. Quantitative 5'-RACE with molecular barcodes was used to prepare TCR beta libraries. Per the original workflow: To identify disease-linked TCR variants, a new computational method was used, one built on a probabilistic model of VDJ rearrangement. TCRdb's own reprocessing of the public reads used fastp at Q25 and MiXCR and kept productive beta chains. Each CDR3 protein appears once, grouped with its most common genes and DNA. What appears here as the V and J calls and clone size reflects TCRdb's work, not the paper's. The sample includes about 540,000 distinct CDR3 sequences, with about 13% observed a single time. Under 7.5% of the sample is in the top ten clones.

This TCR was sampled from a male donor with ankylosing spondylitis. The chain is encoded by TRBV20-1 joined to TRBJ2-1; the D element might be TRBD1 or TRBD2, as each aligns at 5 bases. The sample consisted of blood, either unsorted or a sorted T cell fraction (not recorded which). Here is the DNA: TGCAGTGCTAGCTGGCTAGCCCGCAGGGTTGAGCAGTTCTTC. It translates as CSASWLARRVEQFF.